A selection of T cell receptor beta chains follows, all from one sample in a study of blood T cell repertoires in COVID-19. Measured with immunoSEQ multiplex PCR; TCRdb has only the in-frame clones, and not every one. The sample lists a few hundred thousand clones, roughly 90% occurring once. Sequenced input: PBMCs or T cells enriched from blood (not recorded which). All receptors come from a woman in her 50s who had recovered from COVID-19. The CDR3 runs from the conserved cysteine through the conserved F or W. Each record gives: D gene, V gene, clone size, J gene, CDR3 protein, CDR3 DNA. A D gene is named only where the DNA matches it firmly. The size of a clone is reported for some rows only, either as once, few or many, or as a class for expanded clones.

d_call: TRBD1
v_call: TRBV7-9
clone_size: many
j_call: TRBJ1-2
cdr3_aa: CASSSEITGAGYTF
cdr3_nt: TGTGCCAGCAGCTCCGAGATTACAGGGGCTGGCTACACCTTC

d_call: -
v_call: TRBV15
clone_size: once
j_call: TRBJ2-5
cdr3_aa: CATSLNGAKETQYF
cdr3_nt: TGTGCCACCAGCCTCAACGGTGCGAAAGAGACCCAGTACTTC

d_call: TRBD1
v_call: TRBV19
clone_size: few
j_call: TRBJ1-5
cdr3_aa: CASSKDRGREQPQHF
cdr3_nt: TGTGCCAGTAGTAAGGACAGGGGGCGGGAGCAGCCCCAGCATTTT

d_call: -
v_call: TRBV7-2
clone_size: -
j_call: TRBJ1-5
cdr3_aa: CASSFNGQPQHF
cdr3_nt: TGTGCCAGCAGCTTTAACGGTCAGCCCCAGCATTTT

d_call: -
v_call: TRBV14
clone_size: -
j_call: TRBJ2-3
cdr3_aa: CASSQGRFSTDTQYF
cdr3_nt: TGTGCCAGCAGCCAAGGTCGTTTTTCCACAGATACGCAGTATTTT

d_call: TRBD1
v_call: TRBV3-1/TRBV3-2
clone_size: -
j_call: TRBJ1-6
cdr3_aa: CASSRAGTGYNSPLHF
cdr3_nt: TGTGCCAGCAGCCGGGCCGGGACAGGGTATAATTCACCCCTCCACTTT

d_call: TRBD2
v_call: TRBV28
clone_size: -
j_call: TRBJ2-3
cdr3_aa: CASSSRGLAGVDTQYF
cdr3_nt: TGTGCCAGCAGTTCCAGGGGACTAGCGGGAGTAGATACGCAGTATTTT

d_call: -
v_call: TRBV28
clone_size: -
j_call: TRBJ1-3
cdr3_aa: CATHDQGSGNTIYF
cdr3_nt: TGTGCCACCCACGACCAGGGGAGTGGAAACACCATATATTTT

d_call: TRBD1
v_call: TRBV6-1
clone_size: -
j_call: TRBJ1-1
cdr3_aa: CASSENQGAGTEAFF
cdr3_nt: TGTGCCAGCAGTGAAAACCAGGGGGCCGGTACTGAAGCTTTCTTT

d_call: TRBD2
v_call: TRBV6-2/TRBV6-3
clone_size: once
j_call: TRBJ2-2
cdr3_aa: CASSLRTSGRSSTGELFF
cdr3_nt: TGTGCCAGCAGTTTGAGGACTAGCGGGAGATCGAGCACCGGGGAGCTGTTTTTT

d_call: -
v_call: TRBV27
clone_size: -
j_call: TRBJ2-3
cdr3_aa: CASSLGQRMDTQYF
cdr3_nt: TGTGCCAGCAGTTTAGGACAGCGGATGGATACGCAGTATTTT

d_call: -
v_call: TRBV6-5
clone_size: once
j_call: TRBJ1-4
cdr3_aa: CAARQGSSRNEKLFF
cdr3_nt: TGTGCCGCACGGCAGGGCAGCTCGCGGAATGAAAAACTGTTTTTT

d_call: -
v_call: TRBV28
clone_size: -
j_call: TRBJ2-1
cdr3_aa: CASSSPGQHYNEQFF
cdr3_nt: TGTGCCAGCAGTTCGCCGGGACAACACTACAATGAGCAGTTCTTC

d_call: -
v_call: TRBV14
clone_size: few
j_call: TRBJ2-2
cdr3_aa: CASSYARLRAGELFF
cdr3_nt: TGTGCCAGCAGTTATGCCCGGCTCCGGGCCGGGGAGCTGTTTTTT

d_call: TRBD2
v_call: TRBV24-1
clone_size: -
j_call: TRBJ2-5
cdr3_aa: CATSDRQGGVETQYF
cdr3_nt: TGTGCCACCAGTGACCGGCAGGGAGGGGTAGAGACCCAGTACTTC

d_call: TRBD1
v_call: TRBV18
clone_size: -
j_call: TRBJ1-1
cdr3_aa: CASSLVPGQRNTEAFF
cdr3_nt: TGTGCCAGCTCCCTCGTCCCGGGACAGCGTAACACTGAAGCTTTCTTT

d_call: TRBD2
v_call: TRBV9
clone_size: -
j_call: TRBJ2-3
cdr3_aa: CASSVGGGRADTQYF
cdr3_nt: TGTGCCAGCAGCGTAGGGGGCGGGAGGGCAGATACGCAGTATTTT

d_call: -
v_call: TRBV5-4
clone_size: once
j_call: TRBJ2-5
cdr3_aa: CASSIRNQETQYF
cdr3_nt: TGTGCCAGCAGCATTAGAAACCAAGAGACCCAGTACTTC

d_call: TRBD1
v_call: TRBV2
clone_size: -
j_call: TRBJ1-1
cdr3_aa: CASMRQGSLTEAFF
cdr3_nt: TGTGCCAGCATGAGACAGGGGAGTTTGACTGAAGCTTTCTTT

d_call: -
v_call: TRBV7-9
clone_size: -
j_call: TRBJ2-1
cdr3_aa: CASSSRGGRNEQFF
cdr3_nt: TGTGCCAGCAGCTCCCGGGGAGGTCGCAATGAGCAGTTCTTC

d_call: -
v_call: TRBV29-1
clone_size: -
j_call: TRBJ2-2
cdr3_aa: CSAATSDSGELFF
cdr3_nt: TGCAGCGCCGCGACTTCAGACAGCGGGGAGCTGTTTTTT

d_call: -
v_call: TRBV7-9
clone_size: -
j_call: TRBJ1-4
cdr3_aa: CASSLFLLGAGSEKLFF
cdr3_nt: TGTGCCAGCAGCTTATTTTTGCTGGGGGCCGGTAGTGAAAAACTGTTTTTT

d_call: -
v_call: TRBV7-2
clone_size: -
j_call: TRBJ2-7
cdr3_aa: CASSLLRASAAYEQYF
cdr3_nt: TGTGCCAGCAGCTTATTGCGGGCTAGCGCGGCCTACGAGCAGTACTTC

d_call: -
v_call: TRBV29-1
clone_size: -
j_call: TRBJ1-1
cdr3_aa: CSVRGGNTEAFF
cdr3_nt: TGCAGCGTTCGGGGTGGCAACACTGAAGCTTTCTTT

d_call: TRBD2
v_call: TRBV5-1
clone_size: -
j_call: TRBJ2-5
cdr3_aa: CASSPGLAGVSQETQYF
cdr3_nt: TGCGCCAGCAGCCCGGGACTAGCGGGAGTATCCCAAGAGACCCAGTACTTC

d_call: TRBD1
v_call: TRBV19
clone_size: -
j_call: TRBJ1-2
cdr3_aa: CASSIGTGPYGYTF
cdr3_nt: TGTGCCAGTAGTATTGGGACAGGGCCCTATGGCTACACCTTC

d_call: TRBD1
v_call: TRBV3-1/TRBV3-2
clone_size: -
j_call: TRBJ1-2
cdr3_aa: CASSQGLLGTAYGYTF
cdr3_nt: TGTGCCAGCAGCCAAGGCCTGCTTGGGACAGCCTATGGCTACACCTTC

d_call: -
v_call: TRBV19
clone_size: -
j_call: TRBJ1-1
cdr3_aa: CASRLNREYTEAFF
cdr3_nt: TGTGCCAGTAGGTTAAACAGGGAGTACACTGAAGCTTTCTTT

d_call: -
v_call: TRBV11-2
clone_size: -
j_call: TRBJ2-7
cdr3_aa: CASSLALTYEQYF
cdr3_nt: TGTGCCAGCAGCTTAGCACTGACCTACGAGCAGTACTTC

d_call: TRBD2
v_call: TRBV27
clone_size: -
j_call: TRBJ2-2
cdr3_aa: CASSSGLAAGELFF
cdr3_nt: TGTGCCAGCAGTTCCGGACTAGCGGCCGGGGAGCTGTTTTTT

d_call: -
v_call: TRBV28
clone_size: few
j_call: TRBJ1-6
cdr3_aa: CASSLGGRDNSPLHF
cdr3_nt: TGTGCCAGCAGTTTGGGGGGGAGGGATAATTCACCCCTCCACTTT

d_call: TRBD2
v_call: TRBV7-9
clone_size: -
j_call: TRBJ2-7
cdr3_aa: CASSPHRTSGSSYEQYF
cdr3_nt: TGTGCCAGCAGCCCCCACCGGACTAGCGGGAGTTCCTACGAGCAGTACTTC

d_call: -
v_call: TRBV27
clone_size: -
j_call: TRBJ1-2
cdr3_aa: CASSLRGTNYGYTF
cdr3_nt: TGTGCCAGCAGTTTAAGGGGCACTAACTATGGCTACACCTTC

d_call: -
v_call: TRBV27
clone_size: -
j_call: TRBJ1-4
cdr3_aa: CASSFRTNEKLFF
cdr3_nt: TGTGCCAGCAGTTTTCGGACAAATGAAAAACTGTTTTTT

d_call: TRBD2
v_call: TRBV29-1
clone_size: -
j_call: TRBJ2-1
cdr3_aa: CSVDSGAEQFF
cdr3_nt: TGCAGCGTAGATAGCGGGGCTGAGCAGTTCTTC

d_call: TRBD1
v_call: TRBV5-1
clone_size: -
j_call: TRBJ1-4
cdr3_aa: CASSLAPDRAGEKLFF
cdr3_nt: TGCGCCAGCAGCTTGGCCCCGGACAGGGCTGGTGAAAAACTGTTTTTT

d_call: -
v_call: TRBV5-1
clone_size: -
j_call: TRBJ1-6
cdr3_aa: CASRLSQEADLHF
cdr3_nt: TGCGCCAGCAGGTTGTCACAGGAAGCCGACCTCCACTTT

d_call: TRBD1
v_call: TRBV28
clone_size: -
j_call: TRBJ1-1
cdr3_aa: CAGGTGLNTEAFF
cdr3_nt: TGTGCCGGGGGGACAGGATTGAACACTGAAGCTTTCTTT

d_call: TRBD2
v_call: TRBV5-1
clone_size: -
j_call: TRBJ2-5
cdr3_aa: CASRKRLAEETQYF
cdr3_nt: TGCGCCAGCAGAAAACGACTAGCGGAAGAGACCCAGTACTTC

d_call: -
v_call: TRBV29-1
clone_size: -
j_call: TRBJ1-2
cdr3_aa: CSVELRANYGYTF
cdr3_nt: TGCAGCGTTGAGCTGAGAGCTAACTATGGCTACACCTTC

d_call: TRBD2
v_call: TRBV28
clone_size: -
j_call: TRBJ2-6
cdr3_aa: CASSLGTSGMTFVLTF
cdr3_nt: TGTGCCAGCAGCCTGGGGACTAGCGGGATGACCTTCGTCCTGACTTTC

d_call: -
v_call: TRBV18
clone_size: -
j_call: TRBJ1-6
cdr3_aa: CASSRSGTEDSPLHF
cdr3_nt: TGTGCCAGCTCACGCTCGGGTACGGAGGATTCACCCCTCCACTTT

d_call: TRBD2
v_call: TRBV25-1
clone_size: -
j_call: TRBJ2-1
cdr3_aa: CATQGLANNEQFF
cdr3_nt: TGTGCCACCCAGGGACTAGCGAACAATGAGCAGTTCTTC

d_call: TRBD1
v_call: TRBV27
clone_size: -
j_call: TRBJ2-5
cdr3_aa: CASSPQGREETQYF
cdr3_nt: TGTGCCAGCAGTCCACAGGGGCGCGAGGAGACCCAGTACTTC

d_call: TRBD1
v_call: TRBV11-2
clone_size: -
j_call: TRBJ2-1
cdr3_aa: CASSSIKGAVWNEQFF
cdr3_nt: TGTGCCAGCAGCTCCATCAAGGGGGCGGTGTGGAATGAGCAGTTCTTC

d_call: TRBD1
v_call: TRBV18
clone_size: -
j_call: TRBJ1-5
cdr3_aa: CASSTGTGSLQPQHF
cdr3_nt: TGTGCCAGCTCAACCGGGACAGGGAGTTTGCAGCCCCAGCATTTT

d_call: -
v_call: TRBV6-2/TRBV6-3
clone_size: -
j_call: TRBJ2-7
cdr3_aa: CASSSPGISYEQYF
cdr3_nt: TGTGCCAGCAGTAGTCCAGGAATCTCCTACGAGCAGTACTTC

d_call: -
v_call: TRBV5-5
clone_size: -
j_call: TRBJ1-5
cdr3_aa: CASSLAATGTNQPQHF
cdr3_nt: TGTGCCAGCAGCTTGGCGGCTACAGGGACCAATCAGCCCCAGCATTTT

d_call: -
v_call: TRBV7-2
clone_size: -
j_call: TRBJ1-2
cdr3_aa: CASSTDSNYGYTF
cdr3_nt: TGTGCCAGCAGCACCGACAGTAACTATGGCTACACCTTC

d_call: -
v_call: TRBV5-4
clone_size: -
j_call: TRBJ2-1
cdr3_aa: CASSSKSHMIDYNEQFF
cdr3_nt: TGTGCCAGCAGCTCAAAGAGCCATATGATAGACTACAATGAGCAGTTCTTC

d_call: TRBD2
v_call: TRBV6-2/TRBV6-3
clone_size: -
j_call: TRBJ2-3
cdr3_aa: CASSYSTSGPYRRTDTQYF
cdr3_nt: TGTGCCAGCAGTTACTCGACTAGCGGGCCATATCGTCGCACAGATACGCAGTATTTT